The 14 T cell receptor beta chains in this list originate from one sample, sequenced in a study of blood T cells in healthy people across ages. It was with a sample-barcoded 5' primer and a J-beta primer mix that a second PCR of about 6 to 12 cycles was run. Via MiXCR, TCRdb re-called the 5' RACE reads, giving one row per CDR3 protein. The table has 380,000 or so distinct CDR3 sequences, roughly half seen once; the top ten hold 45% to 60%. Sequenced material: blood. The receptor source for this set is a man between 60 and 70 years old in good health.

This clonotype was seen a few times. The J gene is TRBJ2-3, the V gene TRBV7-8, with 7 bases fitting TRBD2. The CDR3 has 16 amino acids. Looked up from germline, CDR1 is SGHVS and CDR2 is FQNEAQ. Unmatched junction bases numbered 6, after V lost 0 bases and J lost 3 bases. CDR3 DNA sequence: TGTGCCAGCAGCTTAGCGGGCGGGAGTGTAACAGATACGCAGTATTTT. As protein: CASSLAGGSVTDTQYF.

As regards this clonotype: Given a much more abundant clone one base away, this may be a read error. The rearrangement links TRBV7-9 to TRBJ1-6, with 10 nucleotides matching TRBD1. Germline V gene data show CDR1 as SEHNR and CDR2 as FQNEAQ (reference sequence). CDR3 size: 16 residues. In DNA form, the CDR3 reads TGTACCAGCAGCCCCAGCCGGGGACAGGGGAATTCACCCCTCCACTTT. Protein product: CTSSPSRGQGNSPLHF.

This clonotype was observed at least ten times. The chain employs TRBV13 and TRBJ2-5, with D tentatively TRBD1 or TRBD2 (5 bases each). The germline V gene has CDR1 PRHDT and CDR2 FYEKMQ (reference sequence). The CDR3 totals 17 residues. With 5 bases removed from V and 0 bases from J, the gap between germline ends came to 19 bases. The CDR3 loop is CASSRGVGHSYQETQYF. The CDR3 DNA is TGTGCCAGCAGCCGAGGGGTGGGGCACTCGTACCAAGAGACCCAGTACTTC.

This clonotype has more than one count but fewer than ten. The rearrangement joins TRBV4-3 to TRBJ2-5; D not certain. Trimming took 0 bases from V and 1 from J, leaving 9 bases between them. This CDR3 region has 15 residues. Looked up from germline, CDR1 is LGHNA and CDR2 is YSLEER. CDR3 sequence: CASSQDPSVQETQYF. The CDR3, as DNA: TGCGCCAGCAGCCAAGATCCGTCAGTCCAAGAGACCCAGTACTTC.

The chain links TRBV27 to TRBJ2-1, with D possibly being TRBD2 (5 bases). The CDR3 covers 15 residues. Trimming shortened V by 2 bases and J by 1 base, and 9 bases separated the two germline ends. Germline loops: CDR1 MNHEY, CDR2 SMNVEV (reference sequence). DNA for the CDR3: TGTGCCAGCAGTTTAGAGGGCACGTCCTACAATGAGCAGTTCTTC. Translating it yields CASSLEGTSYNEQFF.

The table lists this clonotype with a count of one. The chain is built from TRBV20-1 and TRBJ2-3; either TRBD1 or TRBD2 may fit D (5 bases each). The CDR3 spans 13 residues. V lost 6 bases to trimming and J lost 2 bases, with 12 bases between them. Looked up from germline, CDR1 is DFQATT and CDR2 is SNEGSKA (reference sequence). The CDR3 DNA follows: TGCAGTGCCGCCAGGGACGACACAGATACGCAGTATTTT. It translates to CSAARDDTDTQYF.

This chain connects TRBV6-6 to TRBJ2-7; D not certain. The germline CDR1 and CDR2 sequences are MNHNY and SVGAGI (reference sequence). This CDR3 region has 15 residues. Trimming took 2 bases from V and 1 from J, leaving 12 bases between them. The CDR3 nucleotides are TGTGCCAGCAGTTACCCCGCTGATTGGTCCTACGAGCAGTACTTC. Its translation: CASSYPADWSYEQYF.

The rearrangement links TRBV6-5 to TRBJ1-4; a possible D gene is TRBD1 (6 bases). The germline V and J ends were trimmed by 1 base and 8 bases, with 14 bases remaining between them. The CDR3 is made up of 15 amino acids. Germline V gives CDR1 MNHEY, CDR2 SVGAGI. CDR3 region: CASSYFPGTSEKLFF. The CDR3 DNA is TGTGCCAGCAGTTACTTTCCCGGGACAAGCGAAAAACTGTTTTTT.

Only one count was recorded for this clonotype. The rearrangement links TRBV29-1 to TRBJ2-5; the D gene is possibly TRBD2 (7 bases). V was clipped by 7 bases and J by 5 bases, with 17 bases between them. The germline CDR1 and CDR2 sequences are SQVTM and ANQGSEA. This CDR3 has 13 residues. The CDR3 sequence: CSARAGARETQYF. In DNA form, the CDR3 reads TGCAGCGCCCGCGCGGGGGCGAGGGAGACCCAGTACTTC.

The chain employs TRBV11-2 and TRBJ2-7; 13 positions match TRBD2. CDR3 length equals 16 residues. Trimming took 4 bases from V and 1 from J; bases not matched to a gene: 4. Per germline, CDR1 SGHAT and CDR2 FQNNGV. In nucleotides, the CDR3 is TGTGCCAGCAGCTCCCGACTAGCGGGAGGTTCCTACGAGCAGTACTTC. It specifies CASSSRLAGGSYEQYF.

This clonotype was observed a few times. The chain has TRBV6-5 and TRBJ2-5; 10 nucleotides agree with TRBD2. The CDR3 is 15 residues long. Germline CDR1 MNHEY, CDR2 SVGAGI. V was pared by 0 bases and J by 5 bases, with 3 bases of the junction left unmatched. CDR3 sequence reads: CASSYSTSGRETQYF. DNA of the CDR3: TGTGCCAGCAGTTACTCGACTAGCGGGCGGGAGACCCAGTACTTC.

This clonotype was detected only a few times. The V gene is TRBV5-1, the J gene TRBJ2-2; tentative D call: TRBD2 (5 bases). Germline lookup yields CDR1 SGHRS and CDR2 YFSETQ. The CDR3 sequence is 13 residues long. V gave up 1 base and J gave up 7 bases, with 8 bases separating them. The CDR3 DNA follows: TGCGCCAGCAGCTTGACGGGAAACGGGGAGCTGTTTTTT. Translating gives CASSLTGNGELFF.

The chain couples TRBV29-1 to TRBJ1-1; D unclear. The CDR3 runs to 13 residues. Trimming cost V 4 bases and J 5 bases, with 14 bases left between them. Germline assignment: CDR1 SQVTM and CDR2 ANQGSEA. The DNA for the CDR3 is TGCAGCGTTGCAACAAGAAGGTGGACTGAAGCTTTCTTT. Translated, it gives CSVATRRWTEAFF.

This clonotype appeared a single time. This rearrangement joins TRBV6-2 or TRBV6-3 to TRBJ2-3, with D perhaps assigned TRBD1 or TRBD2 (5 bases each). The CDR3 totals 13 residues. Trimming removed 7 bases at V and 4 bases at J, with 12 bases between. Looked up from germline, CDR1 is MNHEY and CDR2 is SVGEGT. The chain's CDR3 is CASTYGAPDTQYF. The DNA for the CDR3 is TGTGCCAGCACCTACGGGGCCCCAGATACGCAGTATTTT.